Listed below are T cell receptor beta chains from one sample, sequenced in a study of shared clonotypes between healthy human individuals. Assay used: immunoSEQ multiplex PCR; TCRdb lists only in-frame clones, some missing. Of some 1,900,000 clones listed, over 85% were seen once; the top ten hold roughly 1.2%. Input material: naive CD8+ T cells sorted from blood. The origin of the receptors is a man aged 18 to 29 in good health. The CDR3 runs from the conserved cysteine through the conserved F or W. The D gene is left open where the match is weak. Only some rows state a clone size, as once, few, many or a class for expanded clones.

>.|.|TRBJ2-3|TRBV2
CASSDPRVADTQYF
TGTGCCAGCAGTGATCCGCGCGTGGCCGATACGCAGTATTTT
>TRBD2|.|TRBJ2-7|TRBV28
CASSLRGGLYEQYF
TGTGCCAGCAGTCTGCGGGGGGGCCTCTACGAGCAGTACTTC
>.|once|TRBJ2-2|TRBV25-1
CASEQDTGELFF
TGTGCCAGCGAACAGGACACCGGGGAGCTGTTTTTT
>.|.|TRBJ2-5|TRBV27
CASSSGWAETQYF
TGTGCCAGCAGTTCGGGTTGGGCGGAGACCCAGTACTTC
>.|.|TRBJ2-1|TRBV13
CASSLTVDNEQFF
TGTGCCAGCAGCTTAACAGTCGATAATGAGCAGTTCTTC
>TRBD1|.|TRBJ2-7|TRBV5-4
CASRTGGLDEQYF
TGTGCCAGCAGAACAGGGGGCCTGGACGAGCAGTACTTC
>TRBD1|.|TRBJ1-2|TRBV19
CASNPGQGGIYGYTF
TGTGCCAGTAATCCGGGACAGGGGGGTATCTATGGCTACACCTTC
>TRBD2|.|TRBJ2-7|TRBV7-8
CASSPWTSGGYYEQYF
TGTGCCAGCAGCCCCTGGACTAGCGGGGGGTATTACGAGCAGTACTTC
>TRBD1|.|TRBJ1-2|TRBV19
CASSMTGDGYTF
TGTGCCAGTAGTATGACAGGGGATGGCTACACCTTC
>.|.|TRBJ2-7|TRBV7-9
CASSQISYEQYF
TGTGCCAGCAGCCAGATCTCCTACGAGCAGTACTTC
>TRBD2|.|TRBJ2-3|TRBV27
CASRKTGTSGGRTDTQYF
TGTGCCAGCAGGAAAACCGGGACTAGCGGGGGCCGCACAGATACGCAGTATTTT
>.|.|TRBJ1-2|TRBV27
CASSLIGPGHRANYGYTF
TGTGCCAGCAGTTTAATTGGGCCGGGGCACCGAGCTAACTATGGCTACACCTTC
>.|.|TRBJ2-7|TRBV6-5
CASSYGGGHSYEQYF
TGTGCCAGCAGTTACGGGGGCGGGCACTCCTACGAGCAGTACTTC
>.|.|TRBJ1-6|TRBV27
CASSFGAGALTLHF
.
>.|.|TRBJ2-5|TRBV6-6
CASSGLKLETQYF
TGTGCCAGCAGCGGCCTCAAACTGGAGACCCAGTACTTC
>.|.|TRBJ1-2|TRBV5-6
CASRPDTGNYGYTF
TGTGCCAGCAGACCGGACACGGGGAACTATGGCTACACCTTC
>.|once|TRBJ2-1|TRBV5-1
CASSLAPVNEQFF
TGCGCCAGCAGCTTGGCCCCCGTCAATGAGCAGTTCTTC
>TRBD1|.|TRBJ2-7|TRBV10-3
CAIRSPGQGIHEQYF
TGTGCCATCCGCAGCCCGGGACAGGGGATTCACGAGCAGTACTTC
>.|.|TRBJ2-7|TRBV7-3
CASSLGNVYEQYF
TGTGCCAGCAGCTTAGGTAACGTCTACGAGCAGTACTTC
>.|.|TRBJ2-7|TRBV5-6
CASSPEGWYGQYF
TGTGCCAGCAGCCCAGAAGGGTGGTACGGGCAGTACTTC
>.|.|TRBJ2-7|TRBV27
CASSLQFRADEQYF
TGTGCCAGCAGTTTACAATTCAGGGCCGACGAGCAGTACTTC
>.|once|TRBJ2-3|TRBV9
CASSVTDTASTDTQYF
TGTGCCAGCAGCGTAACAGACACCGCTAGCACAGATACGCAGTATTTT
>.|.|TRBJ1-1|TRBV30
CAWSDLPTTGGGYTEAFF
TGTGCCTGGAGTGACCTCCCTACGACAGGTGGGGGATACACTGAAGCTTTCTTT
>TRBD1|.|TRBJ2-7|TRBV27
CASSELTGEDEQYF
TGTGCCAGCAGTGAACTGACAGGGGAGGACGAGCAGTACTTC
>TRBD1|.|TRBJ1-1|TRBV28
CASSLNLGQGASEMNTEAFF
TGTGCCAGCAGTTTAAATTTAGGACAGGGTGCCAGTGAAATGAACACTGAAGCTTTCTTT
>.|.|TRBJ1-4|TRBV7-9
CASSLVSALPNEKLFF
TGTGCCAGCAGCTTAGTATCCGCTCTCCCTAATGAAAAACTGTTTTTT
>.|.|TRBJ2-3|TRBV10-2
CASKVIGDTQYF
TGCGCCAGCAAGGTGATTGGGGATACGCAGTATTTT
>.|.|TRBJ2-1|TRBV9
CASSVGISEYNEQFF
TGTGCCAGCAGCGTAGGAATCAGTGAATACAATGAGCAGTTCTTC
>.|.|TRBJ1-1|TRBV6-5
CASSYNGYTEAFF
TGTGCCAGCAGTTACAATGGGTACACTGAAGCTTTCTTT
>.|.|TRBJ2-7|TRBV13
CASSSGTVVGEQYF
TGTGCCAGCAGCTCCGGGACGGTAGTGGGCGAGCAGTACTTC
>.|.|TRBJ2-2|TRBV18
CASSPISPGELFF
TGTGCCAGCTCACCAATTAGTCCCGGGGAGCTGTTTTTT
>.|.|TRBJ2-7|TRBV19
CASSTGPSYEQYF
TGTGCCAGTAGTACAGGCCCGTCCTACGAGCAGTACTTC
>.|.|TRBJ2-1|TRBV19
CASSEEAGSPWNEQFF
TGTGCCAGTAGTGAGGAGGCGGGAAGCCCCTGGAATGAGCAGTTCTTC
>TRBD1|.|TRBJ1-5|TRBV11-2
CASSWGQSNQPQHF
TGTGCCAGCAGCTGGGGACAGTCCAATCAGCCCCAGCATTTT
>.|.|TRBJ2-7|TRBV6-5
CASSYSAESYEQYF
TGTGCCAGCAGTTACTCGGCGGAGTCCTACGAGCAGTACTTC
>.|.|TRBJ1-1|TRBV15
CATTAGGEGTEAFF
TGTGCCACGACGGCTGGGGGAGAGGGGACTGAAGCTTTCTTT
>TRBD1|.|TRBJ2-7|TRBV9
CASSEGTGEQYF
TGTGCCAGCAGCGAGGGGACAGGGGAGCAGTACTTC
>.|.|TRBJ2-1|TRBV11-3
CASSIGPPGSYNEQFF
TGTGCCAGCAGCATCGGACCCCCGGGCTCCTACAATGAGCAGTTCTTC
>.|.|TRBJ1-4|TRBV10-2
CASCSGYREKLFF
TGCGCCAGCTGTTCGGGGTACCGCGAAAAACTGTTTTTT
>TRBD2|once|TRBJ2-7|TRBV5-1
CASSPQLAGSMYEQYF
TGCGCCAGCAGCCCCCAGCTAGCGGGTTCTATGTACGAGCAGTACTTC
>TRBD1|.|TRBJ2-7|TRBV30
CAWSVGTGHGEQYF
TGTGCCTGGAGTGTTGGGACAGGGCATGGGGAGCAGTACTTC
>.|.|TRBJ1-2|TRBV5-5
CASSDFAYPGVGYTF
TGTGCCAGCAGCGATTTTGCGTATCCTGGGGTTGGCTACACCTTC
>TRBD1|.|TRBJ2-7|TRBV4-1
CASSQGQGHEQYF
TGCGCCAGCAGCCAAGGACAGGGCCACGAGCAGTACTTC
>TRBD2|.|TRBJ2-1|TRBV11-2
CASSPTSPGYEQFF
TGTGCCAGCAGTCCGACTAGCCCGGGGTATGAGCAGTTCTTC
>TRBD2|.|TRBJ2-7|TRBV11-2
CASSLSRGGPIYEQYF
TGTGCCAGCAGCCTAAGCCGCGGGGGGCCCATTTACGAGCAGTACTTC
>.|once|TRBJ2-7|TRBV5-6
CASSESLTYEQYF
TGTGCCAGCTCCGAGTCACTTACCTACGAGCAGTACTTC
>.|.|TRBJ2-1|TRBV6-5
CASSYLGVEQFF
TGTGCCAGCAGTTACTTAGGGGTAGAGCAGTTCTTC
>.|.|TRBJ2-7|TRBV7-8
CASSPHNYEQYF
TGTGCCAGCAGCCCCCACAACTACGAGCAGTACTTC
>TRBD2|.|TRBJ2-1|TRBV4-1
CASSQDSGRFSYNEQFF
TGCGCCAGCAGCCAAGATAGCGGGAGGTTCTCCTACAATGAGCAGTTCTTC